One sample yielded the 3 T cell receptor beta chains listed below, sequenced in a study of cytomegalovirus exposure and HLA in healthy donors. Some clones are missing from TCRdb's copy, which holds only in-frame ones; the method was immunoSEQ multiplex PCR. This sample has around 130,000 clones; over 85% occur once, and the top ten carry 3% to 3.5%. The sample taken for sequencing was PBMCs. The receptors derive from a young man in good health and CMV-seronegative.

The chain carries TRBV7-8 and TRBJ2-5; 8 bases agree with TRBD2. CDR3 length: 14 residues. The ends lost 5 bases at V and 5 bases at J; junction bases unmatched: 7. Germline V gene data show CDR1 as SGHVS and CDR2 as FQNEAQ. Written as DNA, the CDR3 is TGTGCCAGCAGCCCCGGGACTAGAGGGGAGACCCAGTACTTC. It encodes CASSPGTRGETQYF.

This chain connects TRBV2 to TRBJ1-2, with D possibly TRBD1 on 5 matching bases. The CDR3 runs to 14 residues. V was clipped by 7 bases and J by 0 bases, with 12 bases between them. Germline-derived CDR1 and CDR2 are SNHLY and FYNNEI. The chain's CDR3 is CASKARTSNYGYTF. DNA of the CDR3: TGTGCCAGCAAGGCACGGACATCTAACTATGGCTACACCTTC.

The CDR3: CASSLTGASYEQYF. In DNA, the CDR3 is TGTGCCAGCAGCCTCACAGGGGCCTCCTACGAGCAGTACTTC. The V call is TRBV7-9, the J call TRBJ2-7; the match to TRBD1 covers 7 bases. The CDR3 contains 14 residues. CDR1 is SEHNR and CDR2 is FQNEAQ in the germline V gene (reference sequence). With V trimmed by 5 bases and J by 0 bases, 4 bases remained unmatched. Using reference TRBV7-9 and TRBJ2-7 for the parts outside the CDR3, the full variable domain is DTGVSQNPRHKITKRGQNVTFRCDPISEHNRLYWYRQTLGQGPEFLTYFQNEAQLEKSRLLSDRFSAERPKGSFSTLEIQRTEQGDSAMYLCASSLTGASYEQYFGPGTRLTVT.